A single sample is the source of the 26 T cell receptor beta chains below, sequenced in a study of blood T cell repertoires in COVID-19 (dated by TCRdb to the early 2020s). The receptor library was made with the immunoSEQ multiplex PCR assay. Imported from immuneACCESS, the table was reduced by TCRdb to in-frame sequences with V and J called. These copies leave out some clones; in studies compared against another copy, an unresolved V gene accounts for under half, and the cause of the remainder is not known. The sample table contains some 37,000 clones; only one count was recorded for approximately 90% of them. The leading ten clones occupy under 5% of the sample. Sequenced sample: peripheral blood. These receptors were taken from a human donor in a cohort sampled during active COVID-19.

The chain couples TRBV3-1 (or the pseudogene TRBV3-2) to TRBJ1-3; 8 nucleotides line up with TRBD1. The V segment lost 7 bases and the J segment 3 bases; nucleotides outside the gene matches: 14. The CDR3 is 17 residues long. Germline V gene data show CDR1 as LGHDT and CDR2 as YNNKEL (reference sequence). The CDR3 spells CASTLERGQGGGNTIYF. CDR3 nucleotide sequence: TGTGCCAGCACCCTAGAAAGAGGACAGGGTGGTGGAAACACCATATATTTT.

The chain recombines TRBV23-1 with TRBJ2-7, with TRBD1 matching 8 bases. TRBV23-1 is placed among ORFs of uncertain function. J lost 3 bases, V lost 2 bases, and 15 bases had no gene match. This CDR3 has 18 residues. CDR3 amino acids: CASSQTPQGAAGVYEQYF. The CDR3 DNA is TGCGCCAGCAGTCAAACCCCCCAGGGGGCGGCGGGCGTCTACGAGCAGTACTTC.

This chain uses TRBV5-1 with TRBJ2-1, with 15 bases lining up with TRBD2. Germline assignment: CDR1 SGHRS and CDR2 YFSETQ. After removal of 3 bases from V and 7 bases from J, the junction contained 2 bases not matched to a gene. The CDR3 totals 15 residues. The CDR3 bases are TGCGCCAGCAGCTACGGGACTAGCGGGAGGAATGAGCAGTTCTTC. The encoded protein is CASSYGTSGRNEQFF. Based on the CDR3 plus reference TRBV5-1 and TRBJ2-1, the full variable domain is KAGVTQTPRYLIKTRGQQVTLSCSPISGHRSVSWYQQTPGQGLQFLFEYFSETQRNKGNFPGRFSGRQFSNSRSEMNVSTLELGDSALYLCASSYGTSGRNEQFFGPGTRLTVL.

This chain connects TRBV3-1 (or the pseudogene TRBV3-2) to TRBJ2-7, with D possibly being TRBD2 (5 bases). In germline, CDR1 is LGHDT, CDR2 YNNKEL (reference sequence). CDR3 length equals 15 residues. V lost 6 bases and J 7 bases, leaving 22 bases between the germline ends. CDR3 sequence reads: CASSPNSDVTGEQYF. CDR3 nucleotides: TGTGCCAGCAGTCCAAACTCGGATGTAACGGGGGAGCAGTACTTC.

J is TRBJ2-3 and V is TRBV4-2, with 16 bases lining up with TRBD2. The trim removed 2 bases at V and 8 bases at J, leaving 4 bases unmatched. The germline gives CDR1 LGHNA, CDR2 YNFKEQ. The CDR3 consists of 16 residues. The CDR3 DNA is TGTGCCAGCAGCCAATCCGGGACTAGCGGGAGGGGTACGCAGTATTTT. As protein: CASSQSGTSGRGTQYF.

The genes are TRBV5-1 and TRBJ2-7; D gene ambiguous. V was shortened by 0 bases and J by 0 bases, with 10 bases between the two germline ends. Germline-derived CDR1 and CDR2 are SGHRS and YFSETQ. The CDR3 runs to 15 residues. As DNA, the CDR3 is TGCGCCAGCAGCTTGGATAGCCTTAGCTCCTACGAGCAGTACTTC. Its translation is CASSLDSLSSYEQYF.

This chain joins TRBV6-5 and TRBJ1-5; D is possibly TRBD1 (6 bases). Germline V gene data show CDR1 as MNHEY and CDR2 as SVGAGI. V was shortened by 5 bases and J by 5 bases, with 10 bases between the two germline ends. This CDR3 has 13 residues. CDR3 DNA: TGTGCCAGCAGTAACAGGGTGGATCAGCCCCAGCATTTT. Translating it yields CASSNRVDQPQHF.

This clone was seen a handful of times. CDR3 nucleotide sequence: TGTGCCAGCAGCGGGGCAGGGGGCAAATTTTTGAACACCGGGGAGCTGTTTTTT. It codes for CASSGAGGKFLNTGELFF. The chain couples TRBV7-3 to TRBJ2-2, with 8 positions matching TRBD1. CDR1 and CDR2 from the germline V gene are SGHTA and FQGTGA. The ends lost 5 bases at V and 1 base at J; junction bases unmatched: 12. This CDR3 contains 18 residues. Full variable domain (rest looked up from reference TRBV7-3 and TRBJ2-2): GAGVSQTPSNKVTEKGKYVELRCDPISGHTALYWYRQSLGQGPEFLIYFQGTGAADDSGLPNDRFFAVRPEGSVSTLKIQRTERGDSAVYLCASSGAGGKFLNTGELFFGEGSRLTVL.

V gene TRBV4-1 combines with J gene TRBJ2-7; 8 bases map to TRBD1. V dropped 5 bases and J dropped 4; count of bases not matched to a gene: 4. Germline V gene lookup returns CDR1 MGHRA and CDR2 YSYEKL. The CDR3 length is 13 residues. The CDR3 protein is CASSTRTGYEQYF. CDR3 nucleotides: TGCGCCAGCAGCACTCGGACAGGGTACGAGCAGTACTTC.

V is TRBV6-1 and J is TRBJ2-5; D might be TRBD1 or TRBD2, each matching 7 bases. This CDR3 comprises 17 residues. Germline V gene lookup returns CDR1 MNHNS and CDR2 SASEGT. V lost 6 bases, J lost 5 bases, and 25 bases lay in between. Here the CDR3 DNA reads TGTGCCAGCAGCGAACAGGGGAGCCGACTCGGGGGGGAGACCCAGTACTTC. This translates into CASSEQGSRLGGETQYF.

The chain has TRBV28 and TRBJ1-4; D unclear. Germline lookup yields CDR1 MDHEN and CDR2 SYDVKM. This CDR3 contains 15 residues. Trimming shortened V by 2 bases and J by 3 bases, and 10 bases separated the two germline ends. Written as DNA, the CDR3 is TGTGCCAGCAGTTTAAGAACAGTATCTAATGAAAAACTGTTTTTT. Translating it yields CASSLRTVSNEKLFF.

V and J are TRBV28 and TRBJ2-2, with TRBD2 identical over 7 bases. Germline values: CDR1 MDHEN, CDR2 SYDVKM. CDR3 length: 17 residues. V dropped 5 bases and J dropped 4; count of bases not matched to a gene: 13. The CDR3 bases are TGTGCCAGCAGTCCCGCTGGAACCGGGAGGTTCACCGGGGAGCTGTTTTTT. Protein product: CASSPAGTGRFTGELFF.

The chain's CDR3 is CSVAWSTSGGETQYF. The CDR3 DNA reads as TGCAGCGTTGCGTGGTCGACTAGCGGGGGGGAGACCCAGTACTTC. This chain connects TRBV29-1 to TRBJ2-5; 13 nucleotides match TRBD2. Per the germline V gene, CDR1 is SQVTM and CDR2 is ANQGSEA. V shed 4 bases, J shed 5 bases, and the junction held 7 bases outside the gene matches. The CDR3 is 15 amino acids.

The CDR3 sequence: CASSFGGRDYEQYF. The CDR3 DNA follows: TGTGCCAGCAGCTTCGGCGGGAGAGATTACGAGCAGTACTTC. J is TRBJ2-7 and V is TRBV7-9, with 7 bases that match TRBD2. CDR3 length: 14 residues. V shed 3 bases, J shed 4 bases, and the junction held 6 bases outside the gene matches. Germline V gene data show CDR1 as SEHNR and CDR2 as FQNEAQ (reference sequence). The full variable domain, completed using reference TRBV7-9 and TRBJ2-7, is DTGVSQNPRHKITKRGQNVTFRCDPISEHNRLYWYRQTLGQGPEFLTYFQNEAQLEKSRLLSDRFSAERPKGSFSTLEIQRTEQGDSAMYLCASSFGGRDYEQYFGPGTRLTVT.

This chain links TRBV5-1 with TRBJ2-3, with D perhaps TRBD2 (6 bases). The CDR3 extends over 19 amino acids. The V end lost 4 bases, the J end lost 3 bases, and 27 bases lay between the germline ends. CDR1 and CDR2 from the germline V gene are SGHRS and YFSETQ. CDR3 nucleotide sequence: TGCGCCAGCAGCCTCCCCCCGGACAAAGGACTAAAGGGGACAGATACGCAGTATTTT. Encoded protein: CASSLPPDKGLKGTDTQYF.

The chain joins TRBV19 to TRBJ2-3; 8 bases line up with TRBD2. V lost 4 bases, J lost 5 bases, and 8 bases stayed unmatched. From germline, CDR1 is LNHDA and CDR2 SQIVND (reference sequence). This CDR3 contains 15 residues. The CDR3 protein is CASSTTGRAGDTQYF. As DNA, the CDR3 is TGTGCCAGTAGTACGACCGGGAGGGCCGGAGATACGCAGTATTTT.

CDR3 loop: CASSGTPGSSKTQYF. The CDR3 DNA reads as TGTGCCAGCAGCGGTACTCCCGGGAGCTCCAAGACCCAGTACTTC. The V and J genes are TRBV7-6 and TRBJ2-5; perhaps TRBD2 as D (6 bases). The CDR3 sequence is 15 residues long. Germline loops: CDR1 SGHVS, CDR2 FNYEAQ. V was cut by 5 bases and J by 6 bases, with 19 bases left in between.

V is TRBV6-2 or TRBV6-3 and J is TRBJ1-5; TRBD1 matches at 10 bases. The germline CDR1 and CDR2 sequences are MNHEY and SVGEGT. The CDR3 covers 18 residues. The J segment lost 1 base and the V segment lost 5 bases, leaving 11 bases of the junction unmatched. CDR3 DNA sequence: TGTGCCAGCAGTGCCGGGACAGGGGAAAGGTTGAGCAATCAGCCCCAGCATTTT. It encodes CASSAGTGERLSNQPQHF.

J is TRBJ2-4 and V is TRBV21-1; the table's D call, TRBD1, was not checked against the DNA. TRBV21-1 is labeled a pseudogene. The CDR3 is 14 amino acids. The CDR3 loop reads CASSLRTGKNIQYF. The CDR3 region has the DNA TGTGCCAGCAGCCTGAGGACAGGGAAAAACATTCAGTACTTC.

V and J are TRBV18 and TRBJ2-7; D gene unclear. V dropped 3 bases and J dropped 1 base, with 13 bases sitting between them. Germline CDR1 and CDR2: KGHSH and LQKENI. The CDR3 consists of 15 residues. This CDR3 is CASSPTPLLSYEQYF. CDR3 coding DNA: TGTGCCAGCTCACCCACGCCACTCCTATCCTACGAGCAGTACTTC.

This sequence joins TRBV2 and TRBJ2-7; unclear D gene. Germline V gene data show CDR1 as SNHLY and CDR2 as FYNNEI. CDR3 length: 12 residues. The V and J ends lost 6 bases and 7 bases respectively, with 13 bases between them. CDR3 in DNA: TGTGCCAGCAGACTCTTATCTGAGGAGCAGTACTTC. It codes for CASRLLSEEQYF.

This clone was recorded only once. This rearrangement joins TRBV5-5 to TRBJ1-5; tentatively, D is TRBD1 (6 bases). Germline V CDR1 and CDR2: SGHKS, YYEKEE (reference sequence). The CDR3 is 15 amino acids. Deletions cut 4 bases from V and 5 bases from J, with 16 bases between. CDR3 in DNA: TGTGCCAGCAGCCTGGGAACAGGGTTTTATCAGCCCCAGCATTTT. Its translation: CASSLGTGFYQPQHF.

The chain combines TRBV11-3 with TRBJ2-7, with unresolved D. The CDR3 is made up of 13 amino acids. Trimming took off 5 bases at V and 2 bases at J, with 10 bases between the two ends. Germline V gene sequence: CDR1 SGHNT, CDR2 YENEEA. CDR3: CASSRDNPYEQYF. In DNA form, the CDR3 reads TGTGCCAGCAGCCGAGACAACCCCTACGAGCAGTACTTC.

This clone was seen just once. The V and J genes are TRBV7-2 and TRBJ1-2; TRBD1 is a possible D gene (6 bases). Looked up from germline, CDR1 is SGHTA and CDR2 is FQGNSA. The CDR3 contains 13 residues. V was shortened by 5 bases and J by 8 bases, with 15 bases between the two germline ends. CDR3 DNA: TGTGCCAGCAGCCCACGGGACATCGAAGGCTACACCTTC. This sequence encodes CASSPRDIEGYTF.

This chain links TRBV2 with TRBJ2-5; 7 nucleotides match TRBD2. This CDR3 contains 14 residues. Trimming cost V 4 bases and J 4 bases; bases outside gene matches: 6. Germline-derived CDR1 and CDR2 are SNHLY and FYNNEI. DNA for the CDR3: TGTGCCAGCAGTGTTGGCGGGAGAGTAGAGACCCAGTACTTC. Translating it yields CASSVGGRVETQYF.

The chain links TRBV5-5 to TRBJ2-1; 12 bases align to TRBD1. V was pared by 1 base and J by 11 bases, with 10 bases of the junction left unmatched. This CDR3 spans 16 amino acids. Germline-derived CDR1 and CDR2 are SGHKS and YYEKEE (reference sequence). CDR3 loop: CASSLSGTGGALKQFF. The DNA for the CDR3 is TGTGCCAGCAGCTTGTCCGGGACAGGGGGCGCGTTAAAGCAGTTCTTC.